Following are 10 T cell receptor beta chains from one sample sequenced in a study of T cell responses to AZD1222 COVID-19 vaccine (dated by TCRdb to 2020 to 2022). Interpreted using the paper, the time point label stands for: baseline before first vaccination. Library preparation was by the immunoSEQ multiplex PCR assay. As stored in TCRdb, this immuneACCESS dataset retains in-frame rearrangements with V and J assigned. A fraction of the clones does not appear; measured against another copy, unresolved V genes explain less than half of the discrepancy, and the remainder lacks a known reason. This sample is represented by about 120,000 clones; 90% to 95% of them were singletons. The ten largest clones take up around 2.8% of the sample. The specimen was peripheral blood, collected on day 0 of AZD1222 vaccination. These receptors originate from an adult in good health.

The CDR3 sequence is CAWNRRGGIGDNEQFF. CDR3 sequence (DNA): TGTGCCTGGAACCGGCGCGGAGGGATCGGCGACAATGAGCAGTTCTTC. The chain carries TRBV30 and TRBJ2-1, with D maybe TRBD2 (6 bases). With 4 bases removed from V and 5 bases from J, the gap between germline ends came to 21 bases. From germline, CDR1 is GTSNPN and CDR2 SVGIG (reference sequence). The CDR3 sequence is 16 residues long.

J is TRBJ2-1 and V is TRBV19, with a possible D match to TRBD2 (6 bases). This CDR3 spans 17 amino acids. V lost 1 base, J lost 0 bases, and 13 bases lay in between. Germline values: CDR1 LNHDA, CDR2 SQIVND (reference sequence). The CDR3 bases are TGTGCCAGTAGTATAGGGCTAGCGCTGAGCTCCTACAATGAGCAGTTCTTC. Translation gives CASSIGLALSSYNEQFF.

The chain uses TRBV29-1 and TRBJ1-3; D ambiguous. Germline V gene sequence: CDR1 SQVTM, CDR2 ANQGSEA. This CDR3 has 12 residues. Between the trimmed V and J ends, which lost 6 bases and 0 bases, there was a span of 6 bases. The CDR3 DNA sequence: TGCAGCGTCGGTACCTCTGGAAACACCATATATTTT. Protein sequence: CSVGTSGNTIYF.

This sequence joins TRBV6-1 and TRBJ1-2, with 7 positions matching TRBD1. The CDR3 covers 15 residues. CDR1 is MNHNS and CDR2 is SASEGT in the germline V gene. J gave up 5 bases and V 2 bases, and 8 bases lay outside the gene matches. CDR3: CASSERGPGAYGYTF. The CDR3 nucleotides are TGTGCCAGCAGTGAAAGGGGGCCAGGGGCGTATGGCTACACCTTC.

This chain joins TRBV7-8 and TRBJ1-2, with TRBD1 as a possible D gene (5 bases). The CDR3 loop spans 12 amino acids. CDR1 and CDR2 from the germline V gene are SGHVS and FQNEAQ. V was clipped by 4 bases and J by 8 bases, with 11 bases between them. Here the CDR3 reads CASSYEGLGYTF. CDR3 DNA sequence: TGTGCCAGCAGCTACGAGGGGCTCGGCTACACCTTC.

The chain links TRBV21-1 to TRBJ2-5. TRBV21-1 is given as a pseudogene. The CDR3 runs to 13 residues. The CDR3 region has the DNA TGTGCCAGCAGCAAAGCTCACGTCCAGACCCAGTACTTC. Protein: CASSKAHVQTQYF.

This chain links TRBV7-9 with TRBJ1-3, with D possibly being TRBD1 (5 bases). The CDR3 consists of 17 residues. With 5 bases removed from V and 0 bases from J, the gap between germline ends came to 17 bases. In germline, CDR1 is SEHNR, CDR2 FQNEAQ (reference sequence). This CDR3 reads CASSHKDTFPSGNTIYF. The CDR3 nucleotides are TGTGCCAGCAGCCATAAGGACACCTTCCCCTCTGGAAACACCATATATTTT.

This chain joins TRBV7-3 and TRBJ2-2; no definite D call. The V end lost 5 bases, the J end lost 3 bases, and 4 bases lay between the germline ends. The CDR3 is 12 residues long. Germline V gene data show CDR1 as SGHTA and CDR2 as FQGTGA. The CDR3 coding sequence is TGTGCCAGCAGCCCGGACACCGGGGAGCTGTTTTTT. Its translation: CASSPDTGELFF.

The V and J genes are TRBV5-1 and TRBJ2-3, with D perhaps TRBD1 (5 bases). The CDR3 consists of 15 residues. Germline V gene data show CDR1 as SGHRS and CDR2 as YFSETQ. The germline V and J ends were trimmed by 0 bases and 2 bases, with 10 bases remaining between them. The CDR3 loop reads CASSLVPGSTDTQYF. CDR3 coding DNA: TGCGCCAGCAGCTTGGTTCCAGGGTCCACAGATACGCAGTATTTT.

V and J are TRBV14 and TRBJ2-1; TRBD2 aligns across 7 bases. Germline V gene sequence: CDR1 SGHDN, CDR2 FVKESK. Trimming removed 4 bases from V and 4 bases from J; junction bases left unmatched: 7. The CDR3 extends over 15 amino acids. The CDR3 region has the DNA TGTGCCAGCAGCCTCGGGACTACTCTGTACAATGAGCAGTTCTTC. Amino acid sequence: CASSLGTTLYNEQFF.